This TCR beta chain was identified in a study of blood T cell repertoires in COVID-19. Per the original data handling: For nucleated cells, counts were estimated from reference gene primer amplification. The data were produced by immunoSEQ multiplex PCR, yet TCRdb's version contains in-frame clones alone and is incomplete. The DNA gave D and trimming, while V, J and clone size come from that table. The sample lists around 470,000 clones, about 90% occurring once. Trimming removed 3 bases from V and 4 bases from J; junction bases left unmatched: 3. The length of the CDR3 is 16 residues. Germline V CDR1 and CDR2: SGHNT, YYREEE (reference sequence). Study members were between roughly 18 and 100 years old and lived in some 26 US regions. Recovered status applied to Cohort 3 donors who had two consecutive negative PCRs. It also applied to those with clearance or with symptom resolution.

The chain has TRBV5-4 and TRBJ2-2; TRBD2 matches 13 bases. This sequence originates from a man aged 18 to 30 who had recovered from COVID-19. Material for sequencing was PBMCs or T cells enriched from blood (not recorded which). The DNA of the CDR3 is TGTGCCAGCAGCTCGGGGACTAGCGGGGCCACCGGGGAGCTGTTTTTT. Translated: CASSSGTSGATGELFF.